This TCR beta chain was identified in a study of regulatory T cells in long-lasting Graves disease. Study conclusions and caveats: Under persistent disease, TRBV28, TRBJ1-2 and TRBJ2-5 were used preferentially. The persistent group shared about 2,500 public clonotypes, more than the approximately 1,000 shared by new patients.

CDR3-region Arm-PCR and iRepertoire HTBI primers produced the TCR beta libraries. TCRdb called the multiplex PCR reads again in MiXCR, with one record for every CDR3 protein. Among about 520,000 distinct CDR3 sequences, around 13% were seen once, and the ten largest hold approximately 9%. The time point is: newly diagnosed GD, antithyroid drugs for less than 3 months. Researchers made the TCR library from RNA that was extracted from PBMCs. CDR1 is MNHEY, CDR2 SMNVEV, per germline (reference sequence). Trimming stripped 5 bases from V and 4 bases from J, with 9 bases between. The CDR3 length is 13 residues. This clonotype has ten or more counts. Antigen unknown. These same data were also listed under a study on T cells in Graves' hyperthyroidism and ophthalmopathy.

This chain uses TRBV27 with TRBJ1-5, with D hard to call. This sample comprised peripheral blood mononuclear cells (PBMCs), obtained at new diagnosis, from a patient treated with antithyroid drugs. This receptor was identified in a woman younger than 45 with Graves disease. CDR3 sequence (DNA): TGTGCCAGCAGTGCCCGGGAGAATCAGCCCCAGCATTTT. This codes for CASSARENQPQHF.